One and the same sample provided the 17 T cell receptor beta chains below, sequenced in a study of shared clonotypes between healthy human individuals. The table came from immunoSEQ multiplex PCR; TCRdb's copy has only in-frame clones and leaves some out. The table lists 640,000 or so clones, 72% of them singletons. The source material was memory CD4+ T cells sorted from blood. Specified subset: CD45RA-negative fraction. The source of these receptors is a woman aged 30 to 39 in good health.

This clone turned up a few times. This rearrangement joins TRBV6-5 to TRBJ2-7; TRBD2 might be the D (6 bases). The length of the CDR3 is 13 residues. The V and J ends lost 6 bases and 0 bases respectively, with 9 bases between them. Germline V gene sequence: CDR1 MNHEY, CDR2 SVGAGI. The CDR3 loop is CASSPGSSYEQYF. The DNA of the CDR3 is TGTGCCAGCAGCCCCGGGAGCTCCTACGAGCAGTACTTC.

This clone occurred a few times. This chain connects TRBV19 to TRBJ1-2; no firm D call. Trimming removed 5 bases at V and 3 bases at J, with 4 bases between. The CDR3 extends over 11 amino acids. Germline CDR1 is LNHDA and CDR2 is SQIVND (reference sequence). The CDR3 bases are TGTGCCAGTAGTGAATACTATGGCTACACCTTC. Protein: CASSEYYGYTF.

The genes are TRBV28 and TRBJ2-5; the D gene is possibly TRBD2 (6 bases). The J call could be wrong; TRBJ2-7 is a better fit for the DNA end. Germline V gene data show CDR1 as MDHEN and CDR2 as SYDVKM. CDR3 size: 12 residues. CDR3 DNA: TGTGCCAGCACCACCGGGGGATACGAGCAGTACTTC. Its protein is CASTTGGYEQYF.

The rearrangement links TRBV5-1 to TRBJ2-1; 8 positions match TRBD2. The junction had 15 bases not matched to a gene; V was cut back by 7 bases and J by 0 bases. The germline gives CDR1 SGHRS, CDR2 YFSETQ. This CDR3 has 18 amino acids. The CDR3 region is CASSGGIPEPSSYNEQFF. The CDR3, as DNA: TGCGCCAGCTCGGGGGGGATCCCCGAACCTAGCTCCTACAATGAGCAGTTCTTC.

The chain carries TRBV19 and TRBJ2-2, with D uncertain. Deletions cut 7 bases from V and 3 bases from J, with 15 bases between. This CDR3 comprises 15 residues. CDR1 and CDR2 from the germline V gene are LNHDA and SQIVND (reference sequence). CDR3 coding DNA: TGTGCCAGTAATCCCGCGCAGGCCCACACCGGGGAGCTGTTTTTT. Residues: CASNPAQAHTGELFF. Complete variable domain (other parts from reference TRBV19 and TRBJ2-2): DGGITQSPKYLFRKEGQNVTLSCEQNLNHDAMYWYRQDPGQGLRLIYYSQIVNDFQKGDIAEGYSVSREKKESFPLTVTSAQKNPTAFYLCASNPAQAHTGELFFGEGSRLTVL.

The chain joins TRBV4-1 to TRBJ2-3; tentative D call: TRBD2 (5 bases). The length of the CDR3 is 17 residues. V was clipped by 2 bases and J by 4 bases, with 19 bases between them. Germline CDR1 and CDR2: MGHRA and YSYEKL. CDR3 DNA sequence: TGCGCCAGCAGCCAAAGCCCTCCAGCGGTACGGGCAGATACGCAGTATTTT. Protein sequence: CASSQSPPAVRADTQYF.

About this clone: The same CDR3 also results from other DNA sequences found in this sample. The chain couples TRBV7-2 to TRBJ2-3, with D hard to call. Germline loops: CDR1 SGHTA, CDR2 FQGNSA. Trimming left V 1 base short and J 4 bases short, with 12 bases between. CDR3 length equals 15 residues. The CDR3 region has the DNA TGTGCCAGCAGCTTAGTTTCATTGGTGCCAGATACGCAGTATTTT. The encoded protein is CASSLVSLVPDTQYF.

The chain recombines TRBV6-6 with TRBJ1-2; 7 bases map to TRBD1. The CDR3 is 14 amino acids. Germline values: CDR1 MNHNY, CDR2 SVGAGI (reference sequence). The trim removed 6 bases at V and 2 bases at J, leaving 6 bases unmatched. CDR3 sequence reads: CASSRTGANYGYTF. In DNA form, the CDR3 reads TGTGCCAGCAGCCGTACAGGGGCCAACTATGGCTACACCTTC.

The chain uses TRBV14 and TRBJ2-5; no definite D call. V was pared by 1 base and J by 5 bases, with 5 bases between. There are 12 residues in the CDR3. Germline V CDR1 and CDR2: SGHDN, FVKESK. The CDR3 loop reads CASSQGRETQYF. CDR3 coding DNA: TGTGCCAGCAGCCAAGGTCGGGAGACCCAGTACTTC.

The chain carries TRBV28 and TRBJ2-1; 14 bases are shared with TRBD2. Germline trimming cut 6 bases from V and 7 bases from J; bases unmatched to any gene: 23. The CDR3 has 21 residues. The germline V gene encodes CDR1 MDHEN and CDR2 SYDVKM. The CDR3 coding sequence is TGTGCCAGCAGCCGACGTAAAACGGGACTAGCGGGAGCGGCTGGATCAAATGAGCAGTTCTTC. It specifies CASSRRKTGLAGAAGSNEQFF.

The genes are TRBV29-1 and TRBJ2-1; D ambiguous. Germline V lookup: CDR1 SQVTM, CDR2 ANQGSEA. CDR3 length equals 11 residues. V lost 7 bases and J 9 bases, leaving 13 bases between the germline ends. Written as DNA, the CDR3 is TGCAGCGGGACGGTTGTCGGTGAGCAGTTCTTC. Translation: CSGTVVGEQFF.

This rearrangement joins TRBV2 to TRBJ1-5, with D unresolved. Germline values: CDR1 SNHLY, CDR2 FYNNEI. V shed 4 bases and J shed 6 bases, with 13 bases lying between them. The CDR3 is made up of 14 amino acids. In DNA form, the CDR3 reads TGTGCCAGCAGTGTAGCCGTGGCCGGTCAGCCCCAGCATTTT. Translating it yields CASSVAVAGQPQHF.

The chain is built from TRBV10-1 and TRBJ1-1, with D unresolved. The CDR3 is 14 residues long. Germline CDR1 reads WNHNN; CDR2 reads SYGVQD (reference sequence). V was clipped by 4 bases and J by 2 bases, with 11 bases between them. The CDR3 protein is CASSGTTANTEAFF. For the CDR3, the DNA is TGCGCCAGCAGTGGAACGACGGCCAACACTGAAGCTTTCTTT.

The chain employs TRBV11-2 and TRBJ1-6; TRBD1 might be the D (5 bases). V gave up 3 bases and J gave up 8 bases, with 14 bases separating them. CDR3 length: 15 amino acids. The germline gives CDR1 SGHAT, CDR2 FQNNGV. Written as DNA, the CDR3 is TGTGCCAGCAGCTTTCAGGGTGGGGAGCATTCACCCCTCCACTTT. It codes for CASSFQGGEHSPLHF.

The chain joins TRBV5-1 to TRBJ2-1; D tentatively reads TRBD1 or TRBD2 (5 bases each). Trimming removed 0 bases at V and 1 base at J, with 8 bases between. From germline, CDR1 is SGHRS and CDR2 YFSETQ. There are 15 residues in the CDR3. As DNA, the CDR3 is TGCGCCAGCAGCTTGGGGGACCCATCCTACAATGAGCAGTTCTTC. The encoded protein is CASSLGDPSYNEQFF.

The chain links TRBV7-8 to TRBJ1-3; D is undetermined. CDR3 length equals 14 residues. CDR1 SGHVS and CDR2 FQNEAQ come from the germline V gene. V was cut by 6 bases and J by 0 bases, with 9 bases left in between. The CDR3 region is CASRRGISGNTIYF. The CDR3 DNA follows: TGTGCCAGCAGGCGGGGTATCTCTGGAAACACCATATATTTT.

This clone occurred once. The CDR3 DNA reads TGTGCCAGCAGCGGAACAGGGAGGGCCTATGGCTACACCTTC. Residues: CASSGTGRAYGYTF. The rearrangement uses TRBV9 and TRBJ1-2, with a tentative D call TRBD1 (6 bases). Germline-derived CDR1 and CDR2 are SGDLS and YYNGEE. This CDR3 is 14 amino acids long. Trimming left V 3 bases short and J 4 bases short, with 13 bases between.